This T cell receptor (beta chain) came from a study of blood T cell repertoires in COVID-19. On the study more broadly: COVID-19 samples collected from the United States, Italy and Spain covered acute and convalescent phases.

This CDR3 spans 15 amino acids. CDR1 and CDR2 (germline): KGHSH, LQKENI. V lost 6 bases to trimming and J lost 0 bases, with 12 bases between them. Per the study methods: Amplification of reference gene primers was used by the study to estimate nucleated cell counts. Sequencing used immunoSEQ multiplex PCR; TCRdb keeps in-frame clones, though not all of them. The V and J calls and clone size were taken over from that table, and D and trimming were inferred from the DNA. The sample lists 150,000 to 200,000 clones, around nine tenths occurring once. The receptor comes from a woman in her seventies with COVID-19, enrolled during active disease. This sequence joins TRBV18 and TRBJ1-3, with D unresolved. The sequencing input was peripheral blood. CDR3 in amino acids: CASSSGSLSGNTIYF. The CDR3, as DNA: TGTGCCAGCTCTTCAGGCTCGCTCTCTGGAAACACCATATATTTT.